The 3 T cell receptor beta chains below were found in one sample sequenced in a study of shared clonotypes between healthy human individuals (dated by TCRdb to about 2020). The library was prepared using the immunoSEQ multiplex PCR assay. Sourced from immuneACCESS, this table was stored by TCRdb with only in-frame sequences that have V and J called. A share of the clones is absent; for the studies checked, an unresolved V gene accounts for under half, and the remainder has no known explanation. This sample comprises millions of clones, about 95% of them detected only once. Of the sample, 0.1% to 0.15% falls within the top ten clones. Sequenced: naive CD4+ T cells sorted from blood. The cell subset or site label, read with the paper, signifies: CD45RA+ positively selected. The receptors were gathered from a man between 18 and 35 years old in good health.

The V and J genes are TRBV6-5 and TRBJ2-5; D not certain. Germline assignment: CDR1 MNHEY and CDR2 SVGAGI. CDR3 size: 12 residues. V lost 6 bases and J lost 5, with 10 bases in between. The CDR3 bases are TGTGCCAGCAGGGGAAGTTTCGAGACCCAGTACTTC. Translating gives CASRGSFETQYF.

The chain is built from TRBV11-2 and TRBJ1-6; 9 nucleotides align to TRBD1. Losses at the gene ends were 5 bases for V and 7 bases for J; bases not matched to a gene: 9. Germline CDR1 and CDR2: SGHAT and FQNNGV. This CDR3 has 16 residues. In DNA form, the CDR3 reads TGTGCCAGCAGCACATACAGGGGGCGGTCGAATTCACCCCTCCACTTT. It encodes CASSTYRGRSNSPLHF.

The rearrangement links TRBV25-1 to TRBJ1-2; 8 bases are shared with TRBD1. V was clipped by 4 bases and J by 6 bases; unmatched bases: 7. Germline CDR1 reads MGHDK; CDR2 reads SYGVNS. The CDR3 sequence is 14 residues long. The CDR3 bases are TGTGCCAGCAGTGGGGGGACAGGTGTCAATGGCTACACCTTC. Its translation: CASSGGTGVNGYTF.